One and the same sample provided the 6 T cell receptor beta chains below, sequenced in a study of chronic HIV infection and antiretroviral therapy. Each CDR3 protein is one row after TCRdb ran MiXCR on the 5' RACE reads. The sample records 39,000 or so distinct CDR3 sequences, about 8.9% being singletons. What was sequenced was peripheral blood. The receptors stem from an adult who had HIV and had not received antiretroviral therapy, or was an uninfected healthy control (not recorded which).

Only a few counts were recorded for this clonotype. The chain employs TRBV29-1 and TRBJ1-2; TRBD1 matches 9 bases. CDR1 and CDR2 from the germline V gene are SQVTM and ANQGSEA. The V gene end was trimmed by 6 bases and the J gene end by 3 bases; junction bases not matched to a gene: 5. CDR3 size: 13 residues. This chain's CDR3 is CSVRTGVDYGYTF. In DNA, the CDR3 is TGCAGCGTAAGGACAGGGGTGGACTATGGCTACACCTTC.

This clonotype has a handful of counts. The V call is TRBV7-2, the J call TRBJ2-1; possibly TRBD2 for D (5 bases). The germline gives CDR1 SGHTA, CDR2 FQGNSA. The V end lost 5 bases, the J end lost 3 bases, and 11 bases lay between the germline ends. CDR3 length: 14 amino acids. This chain's CDR3 is CASSRRLVYNEQFF. The CDR3, as DNA: TGTGCCAGCAGCCGGAGGCTAGTCTACAATGAGCAGTTCTTC.

This clonotype was observed at least ten times. This rearrangement joins TRBV2 to TRBJ2-3; no definite D call. This CDR3 is built from 12 residues. V was clipped by 6 bases and J by 2 bases, with 6 bases between them. CDR1 SNHLY and CDR2 FYNNEI come from the germline V gene. The CDR3 bases are TGTGCCAGCAGCCGACTCACAGATACGCAGTATTTT. Amino acids: CASSRLTDTQYF.

This clonotype has a handful of counts. V and J are TRBV29-1 and TRBJ1-2; 8 nucleotides agree with TRBD1. With V trimmed by 0 bases and J by 3 bases, 6 bases remained unmatched. The CDR3 runs 15 residues. Germline values: CDR1 SQVTM, CDR2 ANQGSEA. CDR3 nucleotide sequence: TGCAGCGTTGAAGATGAAGGGACAGGTGACTATGGCTACACCTTC. Protein product: CSVEDEGTGDYGYTF.

This clonotype has at least ten counts. The chain joins TRBV20-1 to TRBJ2-1; TRBD2 might be the D (6 bases). The CDR3 totals 14 residues. Germline V gene data show CDR1 as DFQATT and CDR2 as SNEGSKA (reference sequence). The V end lost 3 bases, the J end lost 3 bases, and 12 bases lay between the germline ends. The CDR3 DNA is TGCAGTGCTAGTATTCGCGGGAACTACAATGAGCAGTTCTTC. Residues: CSASIRGNYNEQFF.

The sample holds many counts of this clonotype. The chain couples TRBV6-4 to TRBJ2-2; 11 nucleotides align to TRBD2. The V and J ends lost 5 bases and 7 bases, in that order; junction bases with no gene match: 3. This CDR3 region has 14 residues. Germline CDR1 and CDR2: MRHNA and SNTAGT. The CDR3 here is CASSFGTSGGELFF. The CDR3 DNA follows: TGTGCCAGCAGTTTCGGGACTAGCGGCGGGGAGCTGTTTTTT.